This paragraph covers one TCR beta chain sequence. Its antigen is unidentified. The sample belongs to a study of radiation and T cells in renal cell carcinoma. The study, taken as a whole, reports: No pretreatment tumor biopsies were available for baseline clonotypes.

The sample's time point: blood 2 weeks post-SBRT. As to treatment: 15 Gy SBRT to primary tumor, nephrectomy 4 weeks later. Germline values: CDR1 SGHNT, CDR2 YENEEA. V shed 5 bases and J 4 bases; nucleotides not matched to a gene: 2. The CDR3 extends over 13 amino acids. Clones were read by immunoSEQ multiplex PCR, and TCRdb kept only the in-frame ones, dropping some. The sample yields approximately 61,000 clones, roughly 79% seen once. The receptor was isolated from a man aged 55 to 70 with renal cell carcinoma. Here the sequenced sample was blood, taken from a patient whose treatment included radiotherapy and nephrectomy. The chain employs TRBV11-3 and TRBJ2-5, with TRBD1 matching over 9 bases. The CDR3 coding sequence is TGTGCCAGCAGCCCGGACAGGGGAGAGACCCAGTACTTC. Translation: CASSPDRGETQYF. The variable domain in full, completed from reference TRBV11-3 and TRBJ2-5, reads EAGVVQSPRYKIIEKKQPVAFWCNPISGHNTLYWYLQNLGQGPELLIRYENEEAVDDSQLPKDRFSAERLKGVDSTLKIQPAELGDSAVYLCASSPDRGETQYFGPGTRLLVL.